This T cell receptor beta chain came from a study of cytomegalovirus exposure and HLA in healthy donors. Across the whole study: When about 400 donors were genotyped, around 77% of them were found to fall in the Caucasian-associated ancestry cluster.

Turning to this clone: The target antigen is unknown.

Germline V gene sequence: CDR1 MGHRA, CDR2 YSYEKL. This CDR3 region has 16 residues. Trimming took 1 base from V and 1 from J, leaving 13 bases between them. The PCR contained 60 Vbeta and 13 Jbeta primers. Measured with immunoSEQ multiplex PCR; TCRdb has only the in-frame clones, and not every one. Among approximately 220,000 clones, around 80% were seen once, and the ten largest hold 0.22%. Whole-study results and caveats: Donors belonging to an Asian-associated ancestry cluster reportedly showed fewer N-insertions in productive TCRs than the approximately 640-donor mean, according to what a later analysis found.

The chain recombines TRBV4-1 with TRBJ1-1; TRBD1 is a possible D gene (6 bases). The sequenced sample was PBMCs. This sequence originates from a girl aged 2 to 9 in good health and CMV-seronegative. The chain's CDR3 is CASSQVLGQRNTEAFF. The DNA of the CDR3 is TGCGCCAGCAGCCAAGTTCTGGGACAAAGGAACACTGAAGCTTTCTTT.